This TCR beta chain was retrieved from a study of T cells in Graves' hyperthyroidism and ophthalmopathy. About the research overall: Peripheral blood was taken when the disease was first diagnosed, before any treatment began. Study conclusions and caveats: Most thyroid clonotypes with frequency above 0.001 were detected in blood.

The TCR beta CDR3 regions underwent amplification using RNA transcripts as the source. TCR CDR3 regions were first amplified by RT-PCR with HTBI primers. TCRdb fed the multiplex PCR reads into MiXCR, producing one record per CDR3 protein. The sample contains roughly 250,000 distinct CDR3 sequences, about a sixth of which appear only once. A NOSPECS grade of at least 4, a Clinical Activity Score of at least 3 and duration under 3 months were recorded in ophthalmopathy patients. The study based diagnoses on clinical symptoms, serum thyroxine and TRAb, thyroid ultrasound and orbital computed tomography. Trimming shortened V by 2 bases and J by 2 bases, and 18 bases separated the two germline ends. CDR1 is LNHDA and CDR2 is SQIVND in the germline V gene (reference sequence). CDR3 length: 17 residues. On this clonotype itself: Antigen unknown.

This rearrangement joins TRBV19 to TRBJ1-1; D call uncertain. The sample comprised blood. This receptor was obtained from a young woman with Graves' ophthalmopathy. CDR3 coding DNA: TGTGCCAGTAGTATATCCGCATGGCAGAGCTTTAACACTGAAGCTTTCTTT. Residues: CASSISAWQSFNTEAFF.